The T cell receptor (beta chain) under discussion was sequenced for a study of blood T cell repertoires in COVID-19. Study in general: The samples span acute and convalescent COVID-19 from the United States, Italy and Spain. T cells, B-cell-depleted T cells, or PBMCs provided the cDNA or gDNA that served as material.

The ends were cut back, 0 bases at V and 0 bases at J, with 6 bases in the middle. The germline CDR1 and CDR2 sequences are SNHLY and FYNNEI. CDR3 size: 16 residues. Here immunoSEQ multiplex PCR was the method, and the copy in TCRdb shows in-frame clones only, minus some. The sample includes some 40,000 clones, around four fifths of them seen just once. The rearrangement links TRBV2 to TRBJ2-6; D is ambiguous. The TCR comes from a human donor in a cohort sampled during active or convalescent COVID-19. The donor label of this sample is uncertain. Sequenced: peripheral blood. CDR3 nucleotides: TGTGCCAGCAGTGAAGCGCGTAGCTCTGGGGCCAACGTCCTGACTTTC. As protein: CASSEARSSGANVLTF. The full variable domain, rest sourced from reference TRBV2 and TRBJ2-6, is EPEVTQTPSHQVTQMGQEVILRCVPISNHLYFYWYRQILGQKVEFLVSFYNNEISEKSEIFDDQFSVERPDGSNFTLKIRSTKLEDSAMYFCASSEARSSGANVLTFGAGSRLTVL.